These T cell receptor beta chains were read from a single sample in a study of T cell changes during pregnancy in multiple sclerosis. Measured with immunoSEQ multiplex PCR; TCRdb has only the in-frame clones, and not every one. In the table there are about 50,000 clones, roughly 94% of which are singletons. The source was CD8+ T cells from peripheral blood mononuclear cells, collected before pregnancy. All receptors derive from a female donor with multiple sclerosis, enrolled in a pregnancy study. The CDR3 runs from the conserved cysteine through the conserved F or W. The D gene is left open where the match is weak. Only some rows state a clone size, as once, few, many or a class for expanded clones.

abundance	j_gene	v_gene	d_gene	CDR3nt	CDR3aa
once	TRBJ2-3	TRBV4-2	-	TGTGCCAGCAGCCAAGAGGAGCCGGGTGAGCTCCACACAGATACGCAGTATTTT	CASSQEEPGELHTDTQYF
-	TRBJ2-1	TRBV5-1	-	TGCGCCAGCAGCTTACAGGACAGCTACAATGAGCAGTTCTTC	CASSLQDSYNEQFF
-	TRBJ2-5	TRBV6-4	TRBD1	TGTGCCAGCAGCTTGGAGACAGGGATTCAAGAGACCCAGTACTTC	CASSLETGIQETQYF
-	TRBJ2-7	TRBV7-6	-	TGTGCCAGCAGCTTATGGCAGAAGTCCTACGAGCAGTACTTC	CASSLWQKSYEQYF
-	TRBJ1-5	TRBV27	TRBD1	TGTGCCAGCAGTCCGGGCGGACAGGGGTATCAGCCCCAGCATTTT	CASSPGGQGYQPQHF
-	TRBJ1-2	TRBV27	-	TGTGCCAGCAGCCCCACCGGCGGCGCCTATGGCTACACCTTC	CASSPTGGAYGYTF
-	TRBJ1-2	TRBV5-8	-	TGTGCCAGCAGCCAGGACTATGGCTACACCTTC	CASSQDYGYTF
-	TRBJ2-5	TRBV5-1	TRBD1	TGCGCCAGCAGTCTGGGACAGGGGGCTATGCAGACCCAGTACTTC	CASSLGQGAMQTQYF
-	TRBJ2-7	TRBV30	TRBD1	TGTGCCTGGGGACAGGGGGTAAGGGAGCAGTACTTC	CAWGQGVREQYF
-	TRBJ2-5	TRBV7-9	TRBD1	TGTGCCAGCAGCTTAACAGTGGGGGGGACAGGGTTCCAAGAGACCCAGTACTTC	CASSLTVGGTGFQETQYF
-	TRBJ2-2	TRBV6-5	TRBD1	TGTGCCAGCAGTTACTCGACCCGGGGACAGGCGGAGCTGTTTTTT	CASSYSTRGQAELFF
-	TRBJ2-7	TRBV5-1	-	TGCGCCAGCACCCTCGGGGGCTCCTACGAGCAGTACTTC	CASTLGGSYEQYF
-	TRBJ1-1	TRBV19	-	TGTGCCAGTAGTCAGGGGTACACTGAAGCTTTCTTT	CASSQGYTEAFF
-	TRBJ2-7	TRBV19	TRBD1	TGTGCCAGTAGCGGTATGTTCGTGGGACAGGGGTCCTACGAGCAGTACTTC	CASSGMFVGQGSYEQYF
-	TRBJ1-5	TRBV27	-	TGTGCCAGCAGTTTATCGGCGGGGTTCCAGCCCCAGCATTTT	CASSLSAGFQPQHF
-	TRBJ1-1	TRBV27	TRBD1	TGTGCCAGCAGGTCCGGACAGGCTGAAGCTTTCTTT	CASRSGQAEAFF